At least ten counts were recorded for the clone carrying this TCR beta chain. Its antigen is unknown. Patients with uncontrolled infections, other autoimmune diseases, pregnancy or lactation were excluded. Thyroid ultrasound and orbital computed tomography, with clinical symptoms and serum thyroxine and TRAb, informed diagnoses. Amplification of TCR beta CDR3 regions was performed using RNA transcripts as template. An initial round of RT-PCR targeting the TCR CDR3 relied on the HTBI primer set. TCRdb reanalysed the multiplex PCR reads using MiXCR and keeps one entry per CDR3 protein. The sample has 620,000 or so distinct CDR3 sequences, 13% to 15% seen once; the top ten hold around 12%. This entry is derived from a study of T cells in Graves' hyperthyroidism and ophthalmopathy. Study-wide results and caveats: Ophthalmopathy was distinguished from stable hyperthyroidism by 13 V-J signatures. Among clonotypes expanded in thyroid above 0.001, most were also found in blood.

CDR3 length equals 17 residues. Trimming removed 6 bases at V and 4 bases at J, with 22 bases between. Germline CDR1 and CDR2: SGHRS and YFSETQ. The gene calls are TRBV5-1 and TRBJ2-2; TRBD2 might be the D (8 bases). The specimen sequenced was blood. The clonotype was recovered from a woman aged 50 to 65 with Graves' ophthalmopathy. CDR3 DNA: TGCGCCAGCAAACAGGGGCTAGCGGGCCTTTCCACCGGGGAGCTGTTTTTT. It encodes CASKQGLAGLSTGELFF.